These 21 T cell receptor beta chains were sequenced from one sample in a study of blood T cell repertoires in COVID-19. Libraries were prepared by immunoSEQ multiplex PCR; TCRdb keeps only in-frame clonotypes and omits some of them. The data hold about 39,000 clones, with about 78% observed a single time. The sample consisted of peripheral blood. Source of these receptors: a man aged 65 to 85 with active or convalescent COVID-19.

CDR3 coding DNA: TGTGCCAGCAGCCAAGGAATGGGGGCCTTCAATGAGCAGTTCTTC. Translation gives CASSQGMGAFNEQFF. The rearrangement links TRBV14 to TRBJ2-1; possibly TRBD1 for D (6 bases). The ends were cut back, 1 base at V and 6 bases at J, with 13 bases in the middle. Germline assignment: CDR1 SGHDN and CDR2 FVKESK. The CDR3 runs to 15 residues.

This clone was detected a few times. The rearrangement uses TRBV20-1 and TRBJ2-7; D may be TRBD1 (6 bases). Trimming stripped 4 bases from V and 1 base from J, with 8 bases between. CDR1 is DFQATT, CDR2 SNEGSKA, per germline (reference sequence). This CDR3 has 12 residues. For the CDR3, the DNA is TGCAGTGCTACTGACAGGTCCTACGAGCAGTACTTC. It encodes CSATDRSYEQYF.

This clone was seen just once. This chain links TRBV28 with TRBJ2-4; 12 bases are a match to TRBD1. The V and J ends lost 10 bases and 6 bases, in that order; junction bases with no gene match: 16. In germline, CDR1 is MDHEN, CDR2 SYDVKM. The CDR3 is 17 amino acids. CDR3 region: CATLRGQGAPGGNIQYF. The CDR3 nucleotides are TGTGCCACCTTGAGGGGACAGGGGGCGCCTGGAGGAAACATTCAGTACTTC.

J is TRBJ2-3 and V is TRBV29-1; 12 bases agree with TRBD1. V lost 5 bases to trimming and J lost 7 bases; unmatched junction nucleotides: 10. Germline values: CDR1 SQVTM, CDR2 ANQGSEA. The CDR3 sequence is 15 residues long. The CDR3 is CSVLSGTGGWHTQYF. CDR3 nucleotides: TGCAGCGTTCTCTCGGGGACAGGGGGCTGGCATACGCAGTATTTT.

The genes are TRBV5-8 and TRBJ2-5; possibly TRBD1 for D (5 bases). This CDR3 region has 12 residues. Germline assignment: CDR1 SGHTS and CDR2 YDEGEE. V lost 0 bases and J 5 bases, leaving 5 bases between the germline ends. As DNA, the CDR3 is TGTGCCAGCAGCTTGGACAGGGAGACCCAGTACTTC. This sequence encodes CASSLDRETQYF.

This chain uses TRBV5-1 with TRBJ2-7, with 7 bases identical to TRBD1. The junction had 5 bases not matched to a gene; V was cut back by 3 bases and J by 2 bases. The CDR3 sequence is 14 residues long. Germline CDR1 is SGHRS and CDR2 is YFSETQ. The CDR3: CASSSGQVPYEQYF. The CDR3 DNA is TGCGCCAGCAGCTCAGGACAGGTCCCCTACGAGCAGTACTTC.

The V gene is TRBV19, the J gene TRBJ1-1; maybe TRBD1 (6 bases). Germline CDR1 and CDR2: LNHDA and SQIVND (reference sequence). The V end lost 5 bases, the J end lost 11 bases, and 9 bases lay between the germline ends. The CDR3 totals 10 residues. DNA of the CDR3: TGTGCCAGTAGTTCCAGGGGCGCTTTCTTT. Its protein product is CASSSRGAFF.

V and J are TRBV12-3 or TRBV12-4 and TRBJ1-1; tentative D call: TRBD1 (6 bases). The ends were cut back, 8 bases at V and 6 bases at J, with 16 bases in the middle. The length of the CDR3 is 13 residues. The CDR3 DNA is TGTGCCAGCGGACCACAGGGAGGGTCTGAAGCTTTCTTT. The encoded protein is CASGPQGGSEAFF.

The J gene is TRBJ2-5, the V gene TRBV9, with 16 positions matching TRBD2. Looked up from germline, CDR1 is SGDLS and CDR2 is YYNGEE. CDR3 length: 17 residues. Trimming at V came to 0 bases and at J to 5 bases, leaving 4 bases not matched to a gene. The CDR3: CASSVGGTSGGVETQYF. In DNA form, the CDR3 reads TGTGCCAGCAGCGTAGGAGGGACTAGCGGGGGGGTGGAGACCCAGTACTTC.

The rearrangement joins TRBV19 to TRBJ2-5; 9 bases map to TRBD1. Trimming removed 5 bases from V and 4 bases from J; junction bases left unmatched: 2. There are 13 residues in the CDR3. CDR1 and CDR2 from the germline V gene are LNHDA and SQIVND (reference sequence). The CDR3 nucleotides are TGTGCCAGTAGTGGGACAGGGTTAGAGACCCAGTACTTC. Its protein product is CASSGTGLETQYF.

In this sample, this clone turned up a few times. This sequence joins TRBV14 and TRBJ1-6; D call uncertain. Germline V gives CDR1 SGHDN, CDR2 FVKESK. The CDR3 is 13 residues long. Trimming took 0 bases from V and 10 from J, leaving 7 bases between them. This CDR3 reads CASSQEEGSPLHF. The CDR3 DNA follows: TGTGCCAGCAGCCAAGAAGAGGGATCACCCCTCCACTTT.

The chain employs TRBV28 and TRBJ1-1; perhaps TRBD1 as D (5 bases). The V end lost 7 bases, the J end lost 6 bases, and 15 bases lay between the germline ends. The V gene's germline CDR1 is MDHEN and CDR2 SYDVKM. The CDR3 contains 13 residues. The CDR3 loop is CASMRGVGSEAFF. The CDR3 coding sequence is TGTGCCAGCATGCGGGGGGTGGGTTCTGAAGCTTTCTTT.

The rearrangement joins TRBV5-1 to TRBJ1-2; tentatively, D is TRBD1 (5 bases). This CDR3 region has 13 residues. Trimming removed 4 bases from V and 7 bases from J, with 14 bases in between. The germline V gene encodes CDR1 SGHRS and CDR2 YFSETQ. For the CDR3, the DNA is TGCGCCAGCAGCGTCAGGCCCCAGGGTGGCTACACCTTC. Translating gives CASSVRPQGGYTF. The full variable domain, completed using reference TRBV5-1 and TRBJ1-2, is KAGVTQTPRYLIKTRGQQVTLSCSPISGHRSVSWYQQTPGQGLQFLFEYFSETQRNKGNFPGRFSGRQFSNSRSEMNVSTLELGDSALYLCASSVRPQGGYTFGSGTRLTVV.

The rearrangement links TRBV11-2 to TRBJ2-5; D remains unclear. This CDR3 comprises 13 residues. V was trimmed by 5 bases and J by 8 bases, leaving 15 bases between them. Germline V lookup: CDR1 SGHAT, CDR2 FQNNGV. The CDR3 DNA reads as TGTGCCAGCAGCAGATACCAAGCCCCAACCCAGTACTTC. The encoded protein is CASSRYQAPTQYF.

The gene calls are TRBV28 and TRBJ1-5; D gene ambiguous. V lost 7 bases and J 2 bases, leaving 15 bases between the germline ends. There are 15 residues in the CDR3. Germline CDR1 and CDR2: MDHEN and SYDVKM. CDR3 protein: CASTPTPAGNQPQHF. The CDR3 DNA sequence: TGTGCCAGCACCCCGACCCCGGCGGGCAATCAGCCCCAGCATTTT.

The chain links TRBV19 to TRBJ1-6; 9 bases fit TRBD1. The CDR3 extends over 17 amino acids. Germline trimming cut 8 bases from V and 5 bases from J; bases unmatched to any gene: 13. Germline CDR1 LNHDA, CDR2 SQIVND (reference sequence). CDR3 sequence (DNA): TGTGCCAGTCGGGGACAGGGATCGTACTGGGATAATTCACCCCTCCACTTT. Translated, it gives CASRGQGSYWDNSPLHF.

The CDR3 nucleotides read TGCAGCGTTATGGTGAGTTCGCTGACTGAAGCTTTCTTT. Translation: CSVMVSSLTEAFF. The chain uses TRBV29-1 and TRBJ1-1; D unresolved. The CDR3 has 13 amino acids. Germline CDR1 reads SQVTM; CDR2 reads ANQGSEA. V lost 5 bases and J lost 5, with 15 bases in between.

This clone was seen a single time. The chain combines TRBV11-2 with TRBJ1-1; tentative D call: TRBD1 (5 bases). The V and J ends lost 5 bases and 8 bases respectively, with 15 bases between them. The CDR3 is 13 amino acids. Germline lookup yields CDR1 SGHAT and CDR2 FQNNGV. Here the CDR3 reads CASSAEGAVEAFF. CDR3 nucleotide sequence: TGTGCCAGCAGCGCTGAAGGGGCGGTAGAAGCTTTCTTT.

The chain combines TRBV24-1 with TRBJ1-5; no definite D call. The CDR3 loop spans 12 amino acids. V dropped 4 bases and J dropped 6 bases, with 6 bases sitting between them. Germline loops: CDR1 KGHDR, CDR2 SFDVKD. CDR3 sequence: CATSEEGQPQHF. The DNA for the CDR3 is TGTGCCACCAGTGAAGAGGGTCAGCCCCAGCATTTT.

This clone has more than one count but fewer than ten. The sample has other DNA sequences that encode this CDR3 too. The V and J genes are TRBV6-5 and TRBJ2-5; perhaps TRBD1 as D (5 bases). The ends were cut back, 4 bases at V and 5 bases at J, with 8 bases in the middle. The CDR3 consists of 12 residues. Germline CDR1 MNHEY, CDR2 SVGAGI. As DNA, the CDR3 is TGTGCCAGCAGTTCTCAGGGCGAGACCCAGTACTTC. As protein: CASSSQGETQYF.

The chain couples TRBV5-4 to TRBJ2-1; a possible D gene is TRBD1 (6 bases). Germline CDR1 SGHNT, CDR2 YYREEE (reference sequence). V gave up 1 base and J gave up 0 bases, with 11 bases separating them. This CDR3 region has 16 residues. CDR3 region: CASSLRGISSYNEQFF. The DNA for the CDR3 is TGTGCCAGCAGCTTGAGGGGGATCAGCTCCTACAATGAGCAGTTCTTC.